Sequencing of this TCR beta chain was carried out in a study of T-cell reconstitution after alpha-beta-depleted transplantation in children. Regarding the study as a whole: Newly produced T cells mostly accounted for T-cell counts and diversity one year post-transplant. It was reported that alpha-beta T cells came from several hundred expanded graft clones (about two months after transplant). The origin of high day-60 TCRbeta diversity in some patients lay in surviving recipient T cells and thymic progenitors.

As for this clonotype: The target antigen is unknown.

Library preparation (for TCRbeta) was performed with unique molecular identifiers. MiXCR was run by TCRdb on the PCR reads, yielding one entry per CDR3 protein. Altogether about 240,000 distinct CDR3 sequences are present, roughly 24% being singletons, with the ten largest covering more than 2%. Sequencing used PBMCs, obtained before TCRalphabeta/CD19-depleted stem cell transplant. This receptor was obtained from a girl aged 2 to 9 with Fanconi anemia, due to receive a stem cell transplant.

The chain's CDR3 is CASSQRRLAGDEQFF. CDR3 bases: TGTGCCAGCAGCCAGAGAAGACTAGCGGGAGATGAGCAGTTCTTC. The chain carries TRBV3-1 and TRBJ2-1; 12 bases map to TRBD2. CDR3 length: 15 amino acids. V shed 3 bases, J shed 8 bases, and the junction held 5 bases outside the gene matches. Germline assignment: CDR1 LGHDT and CDR2 YNNKEL (reference sequence).